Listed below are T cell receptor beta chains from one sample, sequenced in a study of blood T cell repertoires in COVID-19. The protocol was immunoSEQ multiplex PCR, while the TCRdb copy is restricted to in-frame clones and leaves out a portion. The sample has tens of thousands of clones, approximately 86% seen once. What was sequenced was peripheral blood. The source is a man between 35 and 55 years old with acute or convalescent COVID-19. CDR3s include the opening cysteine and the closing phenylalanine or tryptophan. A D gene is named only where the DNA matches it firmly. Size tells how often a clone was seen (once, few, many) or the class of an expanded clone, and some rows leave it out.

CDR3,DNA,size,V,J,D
CASSLGGGSSNTEAFF,TGTGCCAGCAGCTTGGGGGGGGGCAGCTCGAACACTGAAGCTTTCTTT,.,TRBV5-4,TRBJ1-1,.
CASSLGGALRNEQFF,TGTGCCAGCAGCTTAGGGGGGGCCCTGAGGAATGAGCAGTTCTTC,.,TRBV7-3,TRBJ2-1,.
CASSTRGFEQFF,TGTGCCAGCAGCACCAGGGGGTTTGAGCAGTTCTTC,.,TRBV7-2,TRBJ2-1,TRBD1
CASRTPQGTRYGYTF,TGTGCCAGCAGGACTCCACAGGGGACGCGGTATGGCTACACCTTC,.,TRBV6-4,TRBJ1-2,TRBD1
CASSITRGAEYGYTF,TGTGCCAGCAGCATTACCAGGGGCGCTGAGTATGGCTACACCTTC,.,TRBV14,TRBJ1-2,.
CASSPGQGATGELFF,TGTGCCAGCAGCCCCGGACAGGGGGCAACCGGGGAGCTGTTTTTT,.,TRBV11-3,TRBJ2-2,TRBD1
CASSIRSQPQHF,TGTGCCAGTAGTATCCGGTCCCAGCCCCAGCATTTT,.,TRBV19,TRBJ1-5,.
CASSNAGGAFVAFF,TGTGCCAGCAGCAATGCCGGGGGGGCTTTCGTGGCTTTCTTT,.,TRBV5-4,TRBJ1-1,.
CASSHSGQPNQPQHF,TGCGCCAGCAGCCACTCCGGACAGCCTAATCAGCCCCAGCATTTT,.,TRBV4-1,TRBJ1-5,.
CASSSTSEFLETQYF,TGTGCCAGCAGCTCGACTAGCGAATTTTTAGAGACCCAGTACTTC,few,TRBV2,TRBJ2-5,TRBD2
CASKGMKARIAGGLTSDTQYF,TGTGCCAGTAAAGGGATGAAAGCTAGAATAGCGGGGGGACTCACATCAGATACGCAGTATTTT,.,TRBV19,TRBJ2-3,TRBD2
CASRRINRDRGRGYGYTF,TGTGCCAGCAGAAGAATCAACCGGGACAGGGGGCGCGGCTATGGCTACACCTTC,once,TRBV11-2,TRBJ1-2,TRBD1
CASSLSPGNSPLHF,TGTGCCAGTAGCCTTTCCCCCGGGAATTCACCCCTCCACTTT,.,TRBV19,TRBJ1-6,.
CASSLGDRGQETQYF,TGTGCCAGCAGCTTAGGGGACAGGGGACAAGAGACCCAGTACTTC,once,TRBV7-3,TRBJ2-5,TRBD1
CASRGSSGTNTGELFF,TGTGCCAGCAGGGGTTCCTCAGGGACGAACACCGGGGAGCTGTTTTTT,.,TRBV2,TRBJ2-2,.
CACRVRNTEAFF,TGTGCCTGCAGGGTTCGGAACACTGAAGCTTTCTTT,.,TRBV30,TRBJ1-1,.
CASSLGSGSSSGANVLTF,TGCGCCAGCAGCTTGGGTTCAGGGTCGTCCTCTGGGGCCAACGTCCTGACTTTC,.,TRBV5-1,TRBJ2-6,.
CASSTRGQGNSPLHF,TGTGCCAGCAGCACCCGGGGACAGGGGAACTCACCCCTCCACTTT,.,TRBV9,TRBJ1-6,TRBD1
CASSSRTSGGETQYF,TGTGCCAGCAGTTCTCGGACTAGCGGGGGAGAGACCCAGTACTTC,few,TRBV11-3,TRBJ2-5,TRBD2
CASSRDRGGNTIYF,TGCGCCAGCAGCCGTGACAGGGGAGGTAACACCATATATTTT,.,TRBV5-1,TRBJ1-3,TRBD1